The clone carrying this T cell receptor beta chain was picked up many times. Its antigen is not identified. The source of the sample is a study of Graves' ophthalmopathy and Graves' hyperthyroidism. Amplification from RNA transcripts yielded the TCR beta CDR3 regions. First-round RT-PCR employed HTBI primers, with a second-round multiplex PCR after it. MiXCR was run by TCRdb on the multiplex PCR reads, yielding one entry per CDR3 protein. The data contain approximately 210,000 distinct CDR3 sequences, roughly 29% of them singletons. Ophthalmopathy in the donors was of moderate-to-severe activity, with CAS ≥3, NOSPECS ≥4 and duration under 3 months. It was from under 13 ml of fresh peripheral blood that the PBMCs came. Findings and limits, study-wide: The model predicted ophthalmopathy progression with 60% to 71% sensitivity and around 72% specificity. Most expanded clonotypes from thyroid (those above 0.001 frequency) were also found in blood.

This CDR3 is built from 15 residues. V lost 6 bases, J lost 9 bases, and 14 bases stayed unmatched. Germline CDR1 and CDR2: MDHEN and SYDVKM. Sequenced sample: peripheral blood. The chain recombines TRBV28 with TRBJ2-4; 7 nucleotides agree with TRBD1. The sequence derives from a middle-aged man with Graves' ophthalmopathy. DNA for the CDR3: TGTGCCAGCAGGGGCTCGTCCCGGGACAGAGGCATTCAGTACTTC. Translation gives CASRGSSRDRGIQYF.